The rows below give T cell receptor beta chains drawn from one sample of a study of tumor-infiltrating lymphocytes in primary liver carcinoma. TCRdb reprocessed the multiplex PCR reads via MiXCR and lists one record per CDR3 protein. The sample has 150,000 to 200,000 distinct CDR3 sequences, around 85% seen once. Sequencing input: tumor tissue from primary liver carcinoma. These receptor sequences come from a man in his forties with primary liver carcinoma and hepatitis B virus infection. The CDR3 runs from the conserved cysteine through the conserved F or W. D genes are given only for firm matches. A row's size may be missing; if present it is once, few, many or a size class.

once	TRBJ2-3	-	TRBV7-2	CVSSLKTDTQYF	TGTGTCAGCAGCTTAAAAACAGATACGCAGTATTTT
-	TRBJ1-2	-	TRBV29-1	CSMSGHGAGNYGYSF	TGCAGCATGTCGGGACATGGGGCCGGCAACTATGGCTACAGCTTC
-	TRBJ2-5	-	TRBV11-2	CASNPVGLVPGTQYF	TGTGCCAGTAACCCCGTCGGGCTAGTCCCAGGGACCCAGTACTTC
few	TRBJ2-1	-	TRBV11-3	CVSSVLAGAGQFF	TGTGTCAGCAGCGTACTAGCTGGAGCCGGACAGTTCTTC
-	TRBJ2-2	-	TRBV10-1	CASSEINGELSF	TGCGCCAGCAGTGAGATAAACGGGGAGTTGTCTTTT
-	TRBJ2-7	-	TRBV4-1	CTSSHETPVDEQYF	TGCACCAGCAGCCATGAGACCCCTGTTGACGAGCAGTACTTC
-	TRBJ1-6	-	TRBV28	CASAGERLNSPLHF	TGTGCCAGCGCCGGAGAGAGGCTTAATTCACCCCTCCACTTT
many	TRBJ2-1	TRBD2	TRBV5-1	CASSATSGSHNEQFF	TGCGCCAGCAGCGCGACTAGCGGGAGCCACAATGAGCAGTTCTTC
-	TRBJ2-5	TRBD1	TRBV12-3/TRBV12-4	CASSFDRAQETQYF	TGTGCCAGCAGCTTTGACAGGGCCCAAGAGACTCAGTACTTC
-	TRBJ1-1	-	TRBV6-5	CAGSSSINTEPFF	TGTGCCGGCAGTTCCTCAATAAACACTGAACCTTTCTTT
once	TRBJ1-1	-	TRBV29-1	CSISAGWGMNTETFF	TGCAGCATTTCCGCAGGGTGGGGCATGAACACTGAGACTTTCTTT
-	TRBJ2-7	-	TRBV4-1	CATSKGDGNYEHYF	TGCGCCACTTCAAAGGGGGACGGAAACTACGAGCACTACTTC
-	TRBJ1-2	TRBD1	TRBV4-3	CVSSQAGTGRNYGYTF	TGCGTCAGCAGTCAGGCAGGGACAGGGAGGAACTATGGCTACACCTTC
-	TRBJ1-2	-	TRBV28	CASSTARGYTF	TGTGCCAGCAGCACTGCTCGGGGCTACACCTTC
-	TRBJ1-5	TRBD1	TRBV6-6	CASSYSSGQGNQPQHF	TGTGCTAGCAGTTACTCAAGCGGACAGGGCAATCAGCCCCAGCATTTT
-	TRBJ2-3	-	TRBV12-3/TRBV12-4	CASKGTLNIDTQYF	TGTGCCAGCAAAGGGACTTTAAACATAGATACGCAGTATTTT
once	TRBJ2-1	TRBD1	TRBV12-3/TRBV12-4	CVSRLVQGETQFF	TGTGTCAGCAGATTGGTGCAGGGGGAGACCCAGTTCTTC
-	TRBJ2-5	TRBD1	TRBV28	CANSARTGAATQYF	TGTGCCAACAGTGCCCGGACAGGGGCTGCGACCCAGTACTTC
once	TRBJ2-7	TRBD2	TRBV7-8	CVSSPRTCGSMSSYEQYF	TGTGTCAGCAGCCCTCGGACTTGCGGGAGTATGAGCTCCTACGAGCAGTACTTC
-	TRBJ2-1	TRBD2	TRBV5-1	CANSLTSGSYNEQFF	TGCGCCAACAGCCTCACTAGCGGGAGCTACAATGAACAGTTCTTC
-	TRBJ2-1	-	TRBV6-5	CASSNVARASNEQFF	TGTGCCAGTAGTAACGTGGCACGGGCGTCCAATGAGCAGTTCTTC
-	TRBJ2-2	TRBD1	TRBV12-3/TRBV12-4	CASWPRQGATGELFF	TGTGCCAGCTGGCCGCGACAGGGGGCTACTGGGGAGCTGTTTTTT
-	TRBJ1-2	-	TRBV29-1	CNGGGLIHGYTF	TGCAACGGAGGAGGATTGATCCATGGCTACACCTTC
-	TRBJ1-1	-	TRBV29-1	CGVAPGWGINSEAFF	TGCGGCGTTGCCCCGGGATGGGGAATTAACAGTGAAGCTTTCTTT
-	TRBJ2-7	TRBD2	TRBV10-2	CPSSESGLGYEQYF	TGCCCCAGCAGTGAGTCGGGACTAGGATACGAGCAGTACTTC
-	TRBJ2-1	TRBD2	TRBV6-1	CAISEAPSGRSIDEQFF	TGTGCCATCAGTGAAGCGCCAAGCGGGAGGTCAATCGATGAGCAGTTCTTC
-	TRBJ2-5	TRBD1	TRBV29-1	CSVTNGQGQETQYF	TGCAGCGTTACCAACGGACAGGGCCAAGAGACCCAGTACTTC
-	TRBJ1-2	-	TRBV11-1	CASNLTRQGGGYAF	TGTGCCAGCAACTTAACGCGCCAAGGCGGAGGCTACGCCTTC